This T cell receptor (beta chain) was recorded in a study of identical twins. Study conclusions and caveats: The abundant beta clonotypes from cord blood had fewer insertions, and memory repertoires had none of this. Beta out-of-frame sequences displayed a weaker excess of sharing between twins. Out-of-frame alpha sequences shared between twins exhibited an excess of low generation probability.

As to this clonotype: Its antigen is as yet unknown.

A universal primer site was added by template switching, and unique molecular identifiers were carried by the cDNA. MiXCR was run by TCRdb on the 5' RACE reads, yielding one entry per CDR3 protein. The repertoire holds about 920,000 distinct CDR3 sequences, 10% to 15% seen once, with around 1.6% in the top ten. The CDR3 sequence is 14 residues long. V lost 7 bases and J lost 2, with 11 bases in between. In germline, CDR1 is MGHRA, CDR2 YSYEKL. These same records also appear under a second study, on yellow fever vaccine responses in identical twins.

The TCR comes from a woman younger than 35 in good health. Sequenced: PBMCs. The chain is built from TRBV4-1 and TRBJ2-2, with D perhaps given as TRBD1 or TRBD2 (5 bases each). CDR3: CASNGDPNTGELFF. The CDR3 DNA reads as TGCGCCAGCAATGGGGACCCTAACACCGGGGAGCTGTTTTTT.